This TCR beta chain was found in a study of diagnostic markers for celiac disease (dated by TCRdb to 2018 to 2021). Note on this clonotype: Its antigen is currently not known.

The CDR3, from cysteine to phenylalanine, totals 14 residues. DNA is not recorded here. The germline V gene gives CDR1 as SGHRS and CDR2 as YFSETQ. Sequencing took place on an Illumina MiSeq. After reprocessing by TCRdb, each CDR3 protein sequence is one entry, and no DNA is given. This sample's clone table shows about 780 distinct CDR3 sequences. Over 45% of the sample goes to the ten largest clones. Sequenced input: either unsorted cells or a sorted T cell fraction (not recorded which). The sequence derives from a human donor. This table probably holds off-target reads from a library built for another chain. The sequence links TRBV5-1 to TRBJ1-2; as DNA is missing, the TRBD1 call by TCRdb cannot be tested. For the CDR3, the sequence is CASSFDGDNYGYTF.